The 2 T cell receptor beta chains below were found in one sample sequenced in a study of OX40 agonist ivuxolimab in advanced cancers. Here immunoSEQ multiplex PCR was the method, and the copy in TCRdb shows in-frame clones only, minus some. This table holds around 80,000 clones, 91% found once. Here the sequenced sample was CD4+ or CD8+ T cells sorted from blood, taken in a trial of the OX40 agonist ivuxolimab. These TCRs come from an adult with an advanced solid tumor such as melanoma, head and neck, liver or kidney cancer.

The rearrangement uses TRBV14 and TRBJ2-7; TRBD2 agrees at 8 bases. The CDR3 is 14 residues long. CDR1 and CDR2 from the germline V gene are SGHDN and FVKESK. V shed 4 bases, J shed 5 bases, and the junction held 7 bases outside the gene matches. The CDR3 DNA follows: TGTGCCAGCAGCCCTAGGACTAGCCTTGACGAGCAGTACTTC. Protein sequence: CASSPRTSLDEQYF.

The chain joins TRBV27 to TRBJ1-1, with D possibly TRBD1 on 6 matching bases. Germline-derived CDR1 and CDR2 are MNHEY and SMNVEV (reference sequence). This CDR3 comprises 14 residues. Trimming shortened V by 5 bases and J by 0 bases, and 10 bases separated the two germline ends. CDR3 residues: CASSRNRVNTEAFF. DNA of the CDR3: TGTGCCAGCAGTCGAAACAGGGTGAACACTGAAGCTTTCTTT.